A selection of T cell receptor beta chains follows, all from one sample in a study of blood T cell repertoires in COVID-19. Measured with immunoSEQ multiplex PCR; TCRdb has only the in-frame clones, and not every one. The table records about 59,000 clones, less than 80% of them present only once. The sequenced material came from peripheral blood. The receptors stem from a man between 60 and 70 years old with acute or convalescent COVID-19. CDR3s include the opening cysteine and the closing phenylalanine or tryptophan. The order of the fields is clone size, D gene, V gene, J gene, CDR3 DNA, CDR3 protein. D genes are given only for firm matches. Expanded clones get a size class; other rows say once, few or many, or leave the size out.

clone_size: NA
d_call: TRBD1
v_call: TRBV2
j_call: TRBJ2-2
cdr3_nt: TGTGCCAGCAGTGCCGACAGGGATAACACCGGGGAGCTGTTTTTT
cdr3_aa: CASSADRDNTGELFF

clone_size: NA
d_call: NA
v_call: TRBV9
j_call: TRBJ1-2
cdr3_nt: TGTGCCAGCAGCGTAGGGCAGGGGCTCGGCTACACCTTC
cdr3_aa: CASSVGQGLGYTF

clone_size: once
d_call: NA
v_call: TRBV6-5
j_call: TRBJ1-1
cdr3_nt: TGTGCCAGCAGCCGCGGACTGACTAACACTGAAGCTTTCTTT
cdr3_aa: CASSRGLTNTEAFF

clone_size: NA
d_call: TRBD1
v_call: TRBV28
j_call: TRBJ1-1
cdr3_nt: TGTGCCGTGGACAGGATTGAAGCTTTCTTT
cdr3_aa: CAVDRIEAFF

clone_size: NA
d_call: TRBD2
v_call: TRBV6-5
j_call: TRBJ2-4
cdr3_nt: TGTGCCAGCAGTATCAGCGGGAGGCCGGTAGACTTC
cdr3_aa: CASSISGRPVDF

clone_size: NA
d_call: NA
v_call: TRBV6-1
j_call: TRBJ1-5
cdr3_nt: TGTGCCAGCAGTGAAATGTGGAGGGGCGATCAGCCCCAGCATTTT
cdr3_aa: CASSEMWRGDQPQHF

clone_size: once
d_call: NA
v_call: TRBV18
j_call: TRBJ2-5
cdr3_nt: TGTGCCAGCTCAGCACGACAGAATGAAGAGACCCAGTACTTC
cdr3_aa: CASSARQNEETQYF

clone_size: few
d_call: NA
v_call: TRBV19
j_call: TRBJ1-5
cdr3_nt: TGTGCCAGTAGTATAGACAGGGATCAGCCCCAGCATTTT
cdr3_aa: CASSIDRDQPQHF

clone_size: NA
d_call: NA
v_call: TRBV2
j_call: TRBJ2-3
cdr3_nt: TGTGCCAGCAGGGCCCCTGACAGGTCTCGGGGAGATACGCAGTATTTT
cdr3_aa: CASRAPDRSRGDTQYF

clone_size: few
d_call: NA
v_call: TRBV5-5
j_call: TRBJ1-3
cdr3_nt: TGTGCCAGCAGCCTCAACGCGTGGTTCTCTGGAAACACCATATATTTT
cdr3_aa: CASSLNAWFSGNTIYF

clone_size: few
d_call: NA
v_call: TRBV9
j_call: TRBJ1-4
cdr3_nt: TGTGCCAGCAGCCCACAGGCGCTGGATAATGAAAAACTGTTTTTT
cdr3_aa: CASSPQALDNEKLFF